This T cell receptor (beta chain) was identified in a study of blood T cell repertoires in COVID-19. For the study at large: T cells, B-cell-depleted T cells, or PBMCs provided the cDNA or gDNA that served as material.

In the original workflow: Researchers report that nucleated cell counts were estimated from reference gene primer amplification. Sequenced by immunoSEQ multiplex PCR; TCRdb stores in-frame clones only, minus some. The V and J calls and clone size are taken from that table; D and trimming were inferred from the DNA. The table records a few hundred thousand clones, roughly 80% of them present only once. J lost 6 bases, V lost 3 bases, and 7 bases had no gene match. From germline, CDR1 is KGHSH and CDR2 LQKENI. The CDR3 contains 14 residues. This sequence joins TRBV18 and TRBJ2-5; 7 nucleotides match TRBD1. Sequenced: peripheral blood. The sequence was obtained from a man aged 60 to 75 with acute or convalescent COVID-19. The CDR3 reads CASSPPDRVKTQYF. DNA for the CDR3: TGTGCCAGCTCACCCCCTGACAGGGTGAAGACCCAGTACTTC.